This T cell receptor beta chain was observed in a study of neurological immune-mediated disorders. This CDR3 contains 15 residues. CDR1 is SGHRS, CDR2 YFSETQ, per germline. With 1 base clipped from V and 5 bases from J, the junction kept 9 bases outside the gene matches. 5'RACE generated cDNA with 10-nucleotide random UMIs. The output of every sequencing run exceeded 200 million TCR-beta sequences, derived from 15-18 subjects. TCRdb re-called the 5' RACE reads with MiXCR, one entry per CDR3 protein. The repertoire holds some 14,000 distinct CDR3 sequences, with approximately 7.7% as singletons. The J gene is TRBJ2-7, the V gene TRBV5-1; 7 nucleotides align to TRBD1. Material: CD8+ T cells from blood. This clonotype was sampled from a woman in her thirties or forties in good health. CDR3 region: CASSLRRTGFDEQYF. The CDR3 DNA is TGCGCCAGCAGCTTGAGAAGGACAGGTTTCGACGAGCAGTACTTC.